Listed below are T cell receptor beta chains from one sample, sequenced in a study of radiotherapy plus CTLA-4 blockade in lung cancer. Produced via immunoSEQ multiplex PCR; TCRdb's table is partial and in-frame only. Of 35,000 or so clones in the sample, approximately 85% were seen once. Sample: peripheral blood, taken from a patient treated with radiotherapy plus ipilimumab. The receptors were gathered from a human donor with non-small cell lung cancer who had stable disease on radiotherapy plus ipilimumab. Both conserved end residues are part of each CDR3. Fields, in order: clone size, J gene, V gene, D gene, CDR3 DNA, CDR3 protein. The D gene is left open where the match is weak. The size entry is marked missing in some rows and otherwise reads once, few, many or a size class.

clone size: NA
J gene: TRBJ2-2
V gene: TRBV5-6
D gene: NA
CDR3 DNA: TGTGCCAGCAGCTTCCGGGACACGGCTGCCGGGGAGCTGTTTTTT
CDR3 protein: CASSFRDTAAGELFF

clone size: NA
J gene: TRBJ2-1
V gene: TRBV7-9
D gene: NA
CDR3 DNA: TGTGCCAGCAGCCCCGACTTGGGCTCCTACAATGAGCAGTTCTTC
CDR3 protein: CASSPDLGSYNEQFF

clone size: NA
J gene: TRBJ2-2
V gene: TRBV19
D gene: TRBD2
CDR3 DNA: TGTGCCAGTAGCTTCCCCTGGAGGGAGGGCGGGGAGCTGTTTTTT
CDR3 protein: CASSFPWREGGELFF

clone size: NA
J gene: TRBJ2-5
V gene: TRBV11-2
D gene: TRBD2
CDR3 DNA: TGTGCCAGCCGCGGGACTAGCGGGAGAGGAGGGGAGACCCAGTACTTC
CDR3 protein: CASRGTSGRGGETQYF

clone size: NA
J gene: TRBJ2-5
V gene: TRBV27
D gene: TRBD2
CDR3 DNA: TGTGCCAGCAGTTCGGCGGCTAGCGGATATCAAGAGACCCAGTACTTC
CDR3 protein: CASSSAASGYQETQYF

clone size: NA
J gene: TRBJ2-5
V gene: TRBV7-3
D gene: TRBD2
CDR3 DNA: TGTGCCAGCAGCCCCGGCGGGGGGGTGGAGACCCAGTACTTC
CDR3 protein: CASSPGGGVETQYF

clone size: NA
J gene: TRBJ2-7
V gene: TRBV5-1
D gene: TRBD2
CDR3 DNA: TGCGCCAGCAGCTGGGGGTATCGGGAGGGCCAAGAGCAGTACTTC
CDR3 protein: CASSWGYREGQEQYF

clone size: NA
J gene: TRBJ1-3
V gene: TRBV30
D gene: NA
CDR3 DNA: TGTGCCTGGAGCGTTACAGGGGGAAACACCATATATTTT
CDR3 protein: CAWSVTGGNTIYF

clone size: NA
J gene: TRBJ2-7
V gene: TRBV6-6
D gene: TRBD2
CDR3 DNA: TGTGCCAGCAGTTACTCGATGGGAACGGGAGGTGCGTACTTC
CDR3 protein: CASSYSMGTGGAYF

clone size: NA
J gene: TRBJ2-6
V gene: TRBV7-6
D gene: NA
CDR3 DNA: TGTGCCAGCAGCTTCCCCAGGGTGGATAGTGGGGCCAACGTCCTGACTTTC
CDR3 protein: CASSFPRVDSGANVLTF

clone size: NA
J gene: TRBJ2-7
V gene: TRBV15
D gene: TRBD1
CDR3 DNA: TGTGCCACCAGCAGAGGTCTAGGACAGGGGGGAGGGGCGCAGTACTTC
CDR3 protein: CATSRGLGQGGGAQYF

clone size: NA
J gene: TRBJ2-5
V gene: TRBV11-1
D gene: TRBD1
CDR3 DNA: TGTGCCAGCAGCCCCTTTCCTATCGACAGGGGCGAAGAGACCCAGTACTTC
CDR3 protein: CASSPFPIDRGEETQYF

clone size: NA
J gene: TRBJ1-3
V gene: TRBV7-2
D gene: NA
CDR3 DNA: TGTGCCAGCAGCTTATGGGCAGGGGAAGGAAACACCATATATTTT
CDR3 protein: CASSLWAGEGNTIYF

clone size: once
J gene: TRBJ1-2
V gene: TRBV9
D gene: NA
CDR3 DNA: TGTGCCAGCAGCCCCTCCGAGGTACTTAACTATGGCTACACCTTC
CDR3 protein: CASSPSEVLNYGYTF

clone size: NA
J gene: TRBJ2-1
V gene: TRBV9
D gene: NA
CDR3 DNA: TGTGCCAGCAGCCGCGAGGTAAGCTCCTACAATGAGCAGTTCTTC
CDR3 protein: CASSREVSSYNEQFF

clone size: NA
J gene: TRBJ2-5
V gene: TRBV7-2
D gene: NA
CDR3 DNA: TGTGCCAGCAGCTTAAGGACAGCACAAGAGACCCAGTACTTC
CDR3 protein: CASSLRTAQETQYF

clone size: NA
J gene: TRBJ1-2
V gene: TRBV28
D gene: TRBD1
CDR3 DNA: TGTGCCAGCACTAGTCCGACAGGGAACGGCTACACCTTC
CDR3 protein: CASTSPTGNGYTF

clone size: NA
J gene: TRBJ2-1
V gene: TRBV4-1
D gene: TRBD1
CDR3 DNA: TGCGCCAGCAGCGCCCGGGGACAGGGAGTTCCCTACAATGAGCAGTTCTTC
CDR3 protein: CASSARGQGVPYNEQFF

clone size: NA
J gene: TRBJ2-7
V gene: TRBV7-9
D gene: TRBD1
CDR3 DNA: TGTGCCAGCAGCTTCCCACCCCAGGGGGTTCCCTACGAGCAGTACTTC
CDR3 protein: CASSFPPQGVPYEQYF

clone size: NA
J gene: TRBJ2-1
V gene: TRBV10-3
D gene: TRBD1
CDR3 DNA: TGTGCCATCAGTTTGGACAGGGATCACAATGAGCAGTTCTTC
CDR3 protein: CAISLDRDHNEQFF

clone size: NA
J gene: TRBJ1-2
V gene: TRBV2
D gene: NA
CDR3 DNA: TGTGCCAGCATTGGCATTGGCTATGGCTACACCTTC
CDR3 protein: CASIGIGYGYTF

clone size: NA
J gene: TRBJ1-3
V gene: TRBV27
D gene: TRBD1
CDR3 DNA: TGTGCCAGCAGTCATAAGACAGGGTTCTCTGGAAACACCATATATTTT
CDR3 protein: CASSHKTGFSGNTIYF

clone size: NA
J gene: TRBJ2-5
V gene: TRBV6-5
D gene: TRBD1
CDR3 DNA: TGTGCCAGCAGTTTCTCGAGGACAGGGGGTTGGGAGACCCAGTACTTC
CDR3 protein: CASSFSRTGGWETQYF

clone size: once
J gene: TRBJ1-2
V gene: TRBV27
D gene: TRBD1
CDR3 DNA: TGTGCCAGCAGTGTCGACAGGGGGCGGATCGGGAATGGCTACACCTTC
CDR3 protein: CASSVDRGRIGNGYTF

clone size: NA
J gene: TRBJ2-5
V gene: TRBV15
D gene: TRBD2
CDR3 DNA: TGTGCCACCAGCAGAGATCCGAGCGGGAGGGAGACCCAGTACTTC
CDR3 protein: CATSRDPSGRETQYF

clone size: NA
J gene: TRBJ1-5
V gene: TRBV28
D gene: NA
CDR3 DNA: TGTGCCAGCAGTTTATGGGACACCAATCAGCCCCAGCATTTT
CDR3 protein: CASSLWDTNQPQHF

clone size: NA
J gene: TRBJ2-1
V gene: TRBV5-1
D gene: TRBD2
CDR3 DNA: TGCGCCAGCAGCTTGCTCGCGGGAGTACAAAACAATGAGCAGTTCTTC
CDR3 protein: CASSLLAGVQNNEQFF

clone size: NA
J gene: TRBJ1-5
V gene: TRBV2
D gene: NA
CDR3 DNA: TGTGCCAGCTCCCGACAGACCAATCAGCCCCAGCATTTT
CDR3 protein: CASSRQTNQPQHF

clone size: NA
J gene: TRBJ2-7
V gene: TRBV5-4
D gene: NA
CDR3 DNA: TGTGCCAGCAGCCCTACGCAGACTAGAAATTACGAGCAGTACTTC
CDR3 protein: CASSPTQTRNYEQYF

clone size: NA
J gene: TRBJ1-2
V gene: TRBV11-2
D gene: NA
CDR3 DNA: TGTGCCAGCAGCTTAGATCTAACAGGGTTAAGGGTTAGCTATGGCTACACCTTC
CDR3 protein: CASSLDLTGLRVSYGYTF

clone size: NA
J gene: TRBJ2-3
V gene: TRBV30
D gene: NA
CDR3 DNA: TGTGCCTGGAGTGTAAGGGGTTCAGATACGCAGTATTTT
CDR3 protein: CAWSVRGSDTQYF

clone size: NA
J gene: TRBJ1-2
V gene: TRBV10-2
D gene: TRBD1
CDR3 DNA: TGCGCCAGCAGTGGGGACAGGGGGCGCTTGAGTGGCTACACCTTC
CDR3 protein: CASSGDRGRLSGYTF

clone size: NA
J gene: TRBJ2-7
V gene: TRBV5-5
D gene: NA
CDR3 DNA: TGTGCCAGCAGCTTGGGCAGCTCCTACGAGCAGTACTTC
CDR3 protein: CASSLGSSYEQYF

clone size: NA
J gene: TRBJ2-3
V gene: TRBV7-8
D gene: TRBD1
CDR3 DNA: TGTGCCAGCAGTTCCCGGGACAGGACTCCTAGCACAGATACGCAGTATTTT
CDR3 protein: CASSSRDRTPSTDTQYF

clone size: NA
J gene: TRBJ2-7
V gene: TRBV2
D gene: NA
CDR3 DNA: TGTGCCAGCACGTTTCTGGGGAGCATCGACGAGCAGTACTTC
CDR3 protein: CASTFLGSIDEQYF

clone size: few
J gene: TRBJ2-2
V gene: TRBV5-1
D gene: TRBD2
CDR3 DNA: TGCGCCAGCCACCCCGGGACTAGCGGGGACGGTCCCACCGGGGAGCTGTTTTTT
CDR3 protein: CASHPGTSGDGPTGELFF

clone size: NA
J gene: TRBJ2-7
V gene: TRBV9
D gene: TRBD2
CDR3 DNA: TGTGCCAGCAGCGGCGGACTAGCGGACTCCTACGAGCAGTACTTC
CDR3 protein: CASSGGLADSYEQYF

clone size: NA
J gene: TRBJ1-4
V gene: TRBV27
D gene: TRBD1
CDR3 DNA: TGTGCCAGCAGTTTATTCAGGGGGCATGAAAAACTGTTTTTT
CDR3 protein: CASSLFRGHEKLFF

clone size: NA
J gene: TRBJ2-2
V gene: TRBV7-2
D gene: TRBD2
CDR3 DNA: TGTGCCAGCAGCCCATATTCGGGAGGGCTGGGCACCGGGGAGCTGTTTTTT
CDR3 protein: CASSPYSGGLGTGELFF

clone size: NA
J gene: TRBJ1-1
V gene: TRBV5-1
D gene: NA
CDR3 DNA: TGCGCCAGCAGCTTGGAACAGCCGAACCACGAAGCTTTCTTT
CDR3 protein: CASSLEQPNHEAFF